The source of this TCR beta chain is a study of T cell responses to AZD1222 COVID-19 vaccine. The data were produced by immunoSEQ multiplex PCR, yet TCRdb's version contains in-frame clones alone and is incomplete. The sample yields nearly 110,000 clones, 90% to 95% seen once. The trim removed 4 bases at V and 6 bases at J, leaving 6 bases unmatched. Germline assignment: CDR1 MGHRA and CDR2 YSYEKL. This CDR3 has 14 residues. The clonotype comes from an adult in good health. The sample consisted of peripheral blood, taken on day 0 of AZD1222 vaccination. The chain is built from TRBV4-1 and TRBJ1-5; TRBD1 aligns across 7 bases. This chain's CDR3 is CASSRDRDAQPQHF. In DNA form, the CDR3 reads TGCGCCAGCAGCCGCGACAGGGATGCTCAGCCCCAGCATTTT.